The entry below gives a single TCR beta chain sequence along with its context. A far larger clone is one nucleotide away, so this likely arose from a read error. Between the trimmed V and J ends, which lost 4 bases and 7 bases, there was a span of 22 bases. The germline gives CDR1 LGHNA, CDR2 YSLEER. The CDR3 is 17 amino acids. The data were obtained in a study of shared clonotypes between healthy human individuals. TCRdb's copy holds only in-frame clones and misses some; the assay was immunoSEQ multiplex PCR. The repertoire holds about 490,000 clones, with roughly 80% as singletons. This receptor was taken from a woman in her forties in good health. Some clones in this sample may be carry-over from other donors' samples. Sequenced material: PBMCs. The rearrangement uses TRBV4-3 and TRBJ1-4; D is possibly TRBD1 (6 bases). The CDR3 region has the DNA TGCGCCAGCAGCCGAATGAACGGACAGAACTCTAGTGAAAAACTGTTTTTT. Its protein product is CASSRMNGQNSSEKLFF.